This entry concerns a single TCR beta chain. Its antigen is undetermined. The sample comes from a study of radiotherapy plus CTLA-4 blockade in lung cancer. Findings and limits, study-wide: Together with interferon-beta, which increased in serum after radiation, early dynamic changes in blood T cell clones were reportedly the best predictors of response.

TCRdb's copy holds only in-frame clones and misses some; the assay was immunoSEQ multiplex PCR. The sample records about 77,000 clones, roughly 70% being singletons. CDR1 and CDR2 from the germline V gene are MNHEY and SVGAGI. CDR3 length: 15 amino acids. V lost 6 bases, J lost 3 bases, and 17 bases lay in between. Focal radiation plus CTLA-4 blockade with ipilimumab was administered to patients who had chemo-refractory metastatic non-small-cell lung cancer. The sample in question was peripheral blood, obtained from a patient treated with radiotherapy plus ipilimumab. This clonotype was obtained from a human donor with non-small cell lung cancer whose response to radiotherapy plus ipilimumab could not be evaluated. The V call is TRBV6-5, the J call TRBJ2-5, with a tentative D call TRBD2 (6 bases). DNA for the CDR3: TGTGCCAGCAGCACACCCGGGACTCTGAAAGAGACCCAGTACTTC. Translated: CASSTPGTLKETQYF.